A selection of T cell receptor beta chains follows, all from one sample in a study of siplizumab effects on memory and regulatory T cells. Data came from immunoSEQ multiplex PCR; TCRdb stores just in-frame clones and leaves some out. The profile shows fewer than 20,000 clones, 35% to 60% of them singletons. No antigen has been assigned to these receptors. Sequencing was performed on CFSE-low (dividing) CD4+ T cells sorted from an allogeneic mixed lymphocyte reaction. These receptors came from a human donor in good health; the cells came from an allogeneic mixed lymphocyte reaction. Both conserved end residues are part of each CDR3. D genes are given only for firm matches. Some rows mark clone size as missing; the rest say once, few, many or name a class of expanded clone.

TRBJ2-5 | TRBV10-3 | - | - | TGTGCCATCAGTGTTGGGGCCCAAGAGACCCAGTACTTC | CAISVGAQETQYF
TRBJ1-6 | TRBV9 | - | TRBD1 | TGTGCCAGCAGCGCCCGACATGACATAAGACAGGGTGTGAATTCACCCCTCCACTTT | CASSARHDIRQGVNSPLHF
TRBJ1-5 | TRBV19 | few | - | TGTGCCAGTAGTAGAGGGATCGGTCAGCCCCAGCATTTT | CASSRGIGQPQHF
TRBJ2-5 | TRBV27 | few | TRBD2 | TGTGCCAGCAGTCCCCGACTAGCGGGGCCCTGGGAGACCCAGTACTTC | CASSPRLAGPWETQYF
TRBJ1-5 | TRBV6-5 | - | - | TGTGCCAGCAGCCCTCGTAATCAGCCCCAGCATTTT | CASSPRNQPQHF
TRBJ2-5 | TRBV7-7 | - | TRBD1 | TGTGCCAGCAGCAAAGACAGGGGGGAGACCCAGTACTTC | CASSKDRGETQYF
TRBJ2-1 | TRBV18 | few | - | TGTGCCAGCTCACCGGGACTGCCCTCCTACAATGAGCAGTTCTTC | CASSPGLPSYNEQFF
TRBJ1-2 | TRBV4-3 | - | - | TGCGCCAGCAGCCAAAGCAGAGCTAACTATGGCTACACCTTC | CASSQSRANYGYTF
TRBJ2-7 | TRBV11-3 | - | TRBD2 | TGTGCCAGCAGCTTAACAGCGGGGGTATACGAGCAGTACTTC | CASSLTAGVYEQYF
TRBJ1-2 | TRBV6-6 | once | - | TGTGCCAGCAGTCCGGGGGGGAGTAACTATGGCTACACCTTC | CASSPGGSNYGYTF
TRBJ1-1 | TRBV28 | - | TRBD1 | TGTGCCAGCGGCCTACTCGAGGGGGCCCCCGAAGCTTTCTTT | CASGLLEGAPEAFF
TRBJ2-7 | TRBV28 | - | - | TGTGCCACCACCAATGCGGGGGCTGTTTACGAGCAGTACTTC | CATTNAGAVYEQYF
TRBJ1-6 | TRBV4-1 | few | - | TGCGCCAGCAGCCAAGAATCCAGGAGCTCCTATAATTCACCCCTCCACTTT | CASSQESRSSYNSPLHF
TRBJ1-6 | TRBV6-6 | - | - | TGTGCCAGCGGGGTGCTTTCGTCCTATAATTCACCCCTCCACTTT | CASGVLSSYNSPLHF
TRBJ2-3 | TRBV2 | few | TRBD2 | TGTGCCGGATTAGCGGGGGGACGGGCAGATACGCAGTATTTT | CAGLAGGRADTQYF
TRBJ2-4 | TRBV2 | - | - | TGTGCCAGCAGAGAGGACATCCTAGCCAAAAACATTCAGTACTTC | CASREDILAKNIQYF
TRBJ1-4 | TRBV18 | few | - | TGTGCCAGCTCACGGGACATGAATGAAAAACTGTTTTTT | CASSRDMNEKLFF
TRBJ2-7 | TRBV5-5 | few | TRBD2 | TGTGCCAGCAGCTTGGCCCTAGCGGGGGGACGCTCCTACGAGCAGTACTTC | CASSLALAGGRSYEQYF
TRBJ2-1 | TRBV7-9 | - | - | TGTGCCAGCAGCTTAGGGCGTGGGGTTACCCGCTCCTACAATGAGCAGTTCTTC | CASSLGRGVTRSYNEQFF
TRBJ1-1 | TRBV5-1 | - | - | TGCGCCAGCAGCTCGGGGTGGAACACTGAAGCTTTCTTT | CASSSGWNTEAFF
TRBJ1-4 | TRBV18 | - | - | TGTGCCAGCTCATCCCGGACGGAAGCTATTAATGAAAAACTGTTTTTT | CASSSRTEAINEKLFF
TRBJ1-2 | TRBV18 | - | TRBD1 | TGTGCCAGCTCACCAACCTGGACAGGAGACTATGGCTACACCTTC | CASSPTWTGDYGYTF
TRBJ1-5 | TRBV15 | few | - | TGTGCCACCAGCAGAGATCGGCAGCCCCAGCATTTT | CATSRDRQPQHF
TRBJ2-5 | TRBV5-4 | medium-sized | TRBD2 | TGTGCCAGCAGCTTACCCAGCGGGGGGGTCCTGGGGGAGACCCAGTACTTC | CASSLPSGGVLGETQYF
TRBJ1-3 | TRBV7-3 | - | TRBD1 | TGTGCCAGCAGCTTGACAGGGAACTCTGGAAACACCATATATTTT | CASSLTGNSGNTIYF
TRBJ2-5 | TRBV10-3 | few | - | TGTGCCATCAGTCTTTTACCACGGGGAGAGACCCAGTACTTC | CAISLLPRGETQYF
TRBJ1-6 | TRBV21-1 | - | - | TGTGCCAGCAGAGAAGGGCGGGACAGGGATTACGATAATTCACCCCTCCACTTT | CASREGRDRDYDNSPLHF
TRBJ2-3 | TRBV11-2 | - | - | TGTGCCAGCAGCTTAGATGTAGGGGGATTCACAGATACGCAGTATTTT | CASSLDVGGFTDTQYF
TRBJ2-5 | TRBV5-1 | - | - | TGCGCCAGCAGCCCCCAGCTCGGGGGACAAGAGACCCAGTACTTC | CASSPQLGGQETQYF
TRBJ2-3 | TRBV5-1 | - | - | TGCGCCAGCAGCTTGTCCAGCGGCACAGATACGCAGTATTTT | CASSLSSGTDTQYF
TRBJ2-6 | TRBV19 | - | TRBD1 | TGTGCCAGTATCCGACAGGGGGACCCTGGGGCCAACGTCCTGACTTTC | CASIRQGDPGANVLTF
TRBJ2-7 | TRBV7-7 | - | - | TGTGCCAGCAGCTTAGGTCCGGGGAGCTCCTACGAGCAGTACTTC | CASSLGPGSSYEQYF
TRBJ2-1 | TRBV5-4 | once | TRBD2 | TGTGCCAGCAGCTTCCTGACTAGCGGGGCGGACAATGAGCAGTTCTTC | CASSFLTSGADNEQFF
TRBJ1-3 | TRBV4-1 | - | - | TGCGCCAGCAGCCCCGGGTCTTTCTCTGGAAACACCATATATTTT | CASSPGSFSGNTIYF
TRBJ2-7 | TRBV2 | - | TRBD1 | TGTGCCAGCAGTGCCCGGCCAGGGGGCGCCTATCGGCAGTACTTC | CASSARPGGAYRQYF
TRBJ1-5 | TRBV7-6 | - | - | TGTGCCAGCAGCCCGCCGGGGGAGCCCCAGCATTTT | CASSPPGEPQHF
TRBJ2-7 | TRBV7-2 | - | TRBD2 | TGTGCCAGCAGCCTAAACCCGGGGGGAGCCTACGAGCAGTACTTC | CASSLNPGGAYEQYF
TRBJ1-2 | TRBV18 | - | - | TGTGCCAGCTCACCCCTCACTGCGGGCTATAGTGGCTACACCTTC | CASSPLTAGYSGYTF
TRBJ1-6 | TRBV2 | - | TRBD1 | TGTGCCAGCAGTGACCAAGGGACAGCCAATTCACCCCTCCACTTT | CASSDQGTANSPLHF
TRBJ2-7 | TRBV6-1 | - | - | TGTGCCAGCAGCTTAACGAGAGGGAACGAGCAGTACTTC | CASSLTRGNEQYF
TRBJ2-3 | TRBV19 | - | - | TGTGCCAGTAGTCATGATTCCCAACGGGGGGCCTTTTCCACAGATACGCAGTATTTT | CASSHDSQRGAFSTDTQYF
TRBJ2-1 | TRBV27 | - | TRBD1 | TGTGCCAGCAGTCTCCGGGACAGGGTTAACAATGAGCAGTTCTTC | CASSLRDRVNNEQFF
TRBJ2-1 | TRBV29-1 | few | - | TGCAGCGTTGGCCAGACCCGTTACAATGAGCAGTTCTTC | CSVGQTRYNEQFF
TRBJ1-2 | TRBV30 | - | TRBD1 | TGTGCCTGGAAGGGACAGGGGGCGCGGGGCTACACCTTC | CAWKGQGARGYTF
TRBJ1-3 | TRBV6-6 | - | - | TGTGCCAGCAGTCAGGGGTCGGACGGAAACACCATATATTTT | CASSQGSDGNTIYF
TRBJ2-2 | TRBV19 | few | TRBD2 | TGTGCCAGTGCAACTAGCGGGGGGTCGATCACCGGGGAGCTGTTTTTT | CASATSGGSITGELFF
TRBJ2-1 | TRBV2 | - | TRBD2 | TGTGCCAGCAAACTAGCGGGGGGGTATGAGCAGTTCTTC | CASKLAGGYEQFF
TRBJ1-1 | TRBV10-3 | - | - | TGTGCCATCAGTCTAGGAGGGGCGAGGGGGTCTGAAGCTTTCTTT | CAISLGGARGSEAFF
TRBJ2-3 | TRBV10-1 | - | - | TGCGCCAGCAGTGAGTCCCAGGGGCCAGATACGCAGTATTTT | CASSESQGPDTQYF
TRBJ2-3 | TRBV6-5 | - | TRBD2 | TGTGCCAGCGGGGGGAGGGGCACAGATACGCAGTATTTT | CASGGRGTDTQYF
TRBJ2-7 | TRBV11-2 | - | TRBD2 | TGTGCCAGCAGCATCGGACTAGCGGGGGGAGGGGTTTACGAGCAGTACTTC | CASSIGLAGGGVYEQYF
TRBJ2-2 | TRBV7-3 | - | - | TGTGCCAGCAGCCTTAGGGGTTTGTCCGGGGAGCTGTTTTTT | CASSLRGLSGELFF